This T cell receptor beta chain emerged from a study of blood T cell repertoires in COVID-19. As for the study in general: PBMCs, B-cell-depleted T cells, or T cells were the source of the cDNA or gDNA that made up the material.

Those who participated ranged in age from 18 to 89 years and resided in 20 to 30 US areas. All exposed participants met a person with COVID-19 within 2 weeks before entering the study. Germline lookup yields CDR1 SNHLY and CDR2 FYNNEI. The CDR3 is 14 amino acids. V was cut by 5 bases and J by 6 bases, with 17 bases left in between. Clones were sequenced by immunoSEQ multiplex PCR, and TCRdb holds only the in-frame ones, with some missing. The sample carries around 340,000 clones, approximately 91% recorded once. This chain links TRBV2 with TRBJ2-7; D is perhaps TRBD1 (6 bases). The receptor's source is a woman aged 25 to 39 who had been exposed to COVID-19. The specimen sequenced was PBMCs or T cells enriched from blood (not recorded which). For the CDR3, the DNA is TGTGCCAGCAGTTGGGCACAGGGCAGGCCCGAGCAGTACTTC. Protein sequence: CASSWAQGRPEQYF. The full variable domain, with the rest looked up from reference TRBV2 and TRBJ2-7, is EPEVTQTPSHQVTQMGQEVILRCVPISNHLYFYWYRQILGQKVEFLVSFYNNEISEKSEIFDDQFSVERPDGSNFTLKIRSTKLEDSAMYFCASSWAQGRPEQYFGPGTRLTVT.